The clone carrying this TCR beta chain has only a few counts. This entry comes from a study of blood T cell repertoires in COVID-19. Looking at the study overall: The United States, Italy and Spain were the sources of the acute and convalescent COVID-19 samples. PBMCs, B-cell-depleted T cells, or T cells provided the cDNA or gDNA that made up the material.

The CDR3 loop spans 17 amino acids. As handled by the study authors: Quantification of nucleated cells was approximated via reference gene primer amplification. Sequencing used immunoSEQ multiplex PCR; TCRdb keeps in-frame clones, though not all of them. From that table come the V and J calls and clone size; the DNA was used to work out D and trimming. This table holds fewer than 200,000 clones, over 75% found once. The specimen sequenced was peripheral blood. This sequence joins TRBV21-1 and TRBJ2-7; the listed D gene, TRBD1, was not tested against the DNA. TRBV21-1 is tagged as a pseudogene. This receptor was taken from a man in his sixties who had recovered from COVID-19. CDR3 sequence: CASSEGGRGTTSYEQYF. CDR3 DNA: TGTGCCAGCAGTGAAGGGGGTAGGGGCACCACCTCCTACGAGCAGTACTTC.